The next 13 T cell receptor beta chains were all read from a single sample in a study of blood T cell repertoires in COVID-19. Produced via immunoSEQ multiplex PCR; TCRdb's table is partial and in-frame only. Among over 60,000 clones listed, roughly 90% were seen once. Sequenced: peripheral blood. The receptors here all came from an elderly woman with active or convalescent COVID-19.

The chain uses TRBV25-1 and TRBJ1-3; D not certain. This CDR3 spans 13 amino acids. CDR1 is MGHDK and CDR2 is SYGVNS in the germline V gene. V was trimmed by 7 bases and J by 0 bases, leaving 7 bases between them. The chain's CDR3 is CASITASGNTIYF. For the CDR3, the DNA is TGTGCCAGCATCACAGCCTCTGGAAACACCATATATTTT. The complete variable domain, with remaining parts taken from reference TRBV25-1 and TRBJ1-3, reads EADIYQTPRYLVIGTGKKITLECSQTMGHDKMYWYQQDPGMELHLIHYSYGVNSTEKGDLSSESTVSRIRTEHFPLTLESARPSHTSQYLCASITASGNTIYFGEGSWLTVV.

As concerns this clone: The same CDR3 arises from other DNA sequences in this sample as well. In DNA, the CDR3 is TGTGCCAGCAGCTTAGATCGGGGTTACAATCAGCCCCAGCATTTT. Protein sequence: CASSLDRGYNQPQHF. This chain joins TRBV7-8 and TRBJ1-5, with D unresolved. Trimming took off 1 base at V and 3 bases at J, with 10 bases between the two ends. The CDR3 loop spans 15 amino acids. Germline CDR1 SGHVS, CDR2 FQNEAQ.

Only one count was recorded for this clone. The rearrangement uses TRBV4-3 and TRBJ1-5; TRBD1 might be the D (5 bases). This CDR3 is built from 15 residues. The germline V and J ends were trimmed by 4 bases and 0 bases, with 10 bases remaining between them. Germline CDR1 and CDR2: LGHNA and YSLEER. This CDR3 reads CASSPGLNSNQPQHF. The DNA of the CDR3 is TGCGCCAGCAGCCCGGGACTTAATAGCAATCAGCCCCAGCATTTT.

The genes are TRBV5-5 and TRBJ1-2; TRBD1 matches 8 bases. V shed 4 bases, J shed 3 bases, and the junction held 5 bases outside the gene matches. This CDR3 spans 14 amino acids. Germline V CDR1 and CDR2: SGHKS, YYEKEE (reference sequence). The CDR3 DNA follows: TGTGCCAGCAGCCCAGGGGGCTCGGACTATGGCTACACCTTC. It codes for CASSPGGSDYGYTF. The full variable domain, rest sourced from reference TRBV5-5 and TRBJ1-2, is DAGVTQSPTHLIKTRGQQVTLRCSPISGHKSVSWYQQVLGQGPQFIFQYYEKEERGRGNFPDRFSARQFPNYSSELNVNALLLGDSALYLCASSPGGSDYGYTFGSGTRLTVV.

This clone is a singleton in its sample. As DNA, the CDR3 is TGTGCCAGCAGTCTCCCGGCTAGCGGGGGGGCCGATACGCAGTATTTT. Translating gives CASSLPASGGADTQYF. V is TRBV6-6 and J is TRBJ2-3; 12 bases are shared with TRBD2. Trimming took 5 bases from V and 6 from J; bases not matched to a gene: 9. Germline V lookup: CDR1 MNHNY, CDR2 SVGAGI (reference sequence). This CDR3 is built from 16 residues.

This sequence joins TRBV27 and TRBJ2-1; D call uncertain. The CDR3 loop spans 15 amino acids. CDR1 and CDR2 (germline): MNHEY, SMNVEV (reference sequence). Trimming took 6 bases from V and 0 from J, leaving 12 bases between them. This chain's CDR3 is CASRTGWSSYNEQFF. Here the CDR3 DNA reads TGTGCCAGCAGAACCGGGTGGAGCTCCTACAATGAGCAGTTCTTC.

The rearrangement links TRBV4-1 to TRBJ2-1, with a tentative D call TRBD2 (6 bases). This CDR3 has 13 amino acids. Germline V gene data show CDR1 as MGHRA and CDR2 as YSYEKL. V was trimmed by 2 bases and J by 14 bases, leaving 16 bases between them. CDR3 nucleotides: TGCGCCAGCAGCCAACCTGCCGGGACTTTAAAGTTCTTC. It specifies CASSQPAGTLKFF.

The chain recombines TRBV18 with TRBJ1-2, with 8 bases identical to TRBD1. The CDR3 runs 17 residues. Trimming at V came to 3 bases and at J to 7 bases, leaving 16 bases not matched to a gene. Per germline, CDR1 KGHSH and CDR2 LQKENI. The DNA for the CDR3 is TGTGCCAGCTCACCTGTCGGACAGGGAACCCCTGCTGGTGGCTACACCTTC. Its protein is CASSPVGQGTPAGGYTF.

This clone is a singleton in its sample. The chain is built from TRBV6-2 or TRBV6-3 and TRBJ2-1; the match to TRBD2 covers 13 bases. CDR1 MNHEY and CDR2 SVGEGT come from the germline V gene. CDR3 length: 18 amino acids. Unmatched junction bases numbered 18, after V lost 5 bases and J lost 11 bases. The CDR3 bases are TGTGCCAGCAGTAAGCCCGAGAGACTAGCGGGGGGTCCCACCCAGCAGTTCTTC. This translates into CASSKPERLAGGPTQQFF.

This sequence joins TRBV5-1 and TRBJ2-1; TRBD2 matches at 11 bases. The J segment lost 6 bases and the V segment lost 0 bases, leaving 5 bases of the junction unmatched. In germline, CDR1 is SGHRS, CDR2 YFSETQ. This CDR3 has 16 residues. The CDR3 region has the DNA TGCGCCAGCAGCTTGGAGGGTACTAGCGGGGGCAATGAGCAGTTCTTC. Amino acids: CASSLEGTSGGNEQFF.

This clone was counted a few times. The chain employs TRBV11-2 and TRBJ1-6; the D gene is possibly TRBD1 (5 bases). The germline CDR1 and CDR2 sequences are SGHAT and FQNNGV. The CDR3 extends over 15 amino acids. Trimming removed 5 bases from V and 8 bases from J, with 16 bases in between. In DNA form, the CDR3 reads TGTGCCAGCAGCCTAACAGACAGTTCCCATTCACCCCTCCACTTT. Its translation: CASSLTDSSHSPLHF.

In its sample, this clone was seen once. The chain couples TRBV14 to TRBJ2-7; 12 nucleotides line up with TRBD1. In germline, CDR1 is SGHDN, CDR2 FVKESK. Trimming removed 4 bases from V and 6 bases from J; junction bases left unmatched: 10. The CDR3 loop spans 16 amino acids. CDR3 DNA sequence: TGTGCCAGCAGCCTCATTCGAGGGACAGGGGGCGCCGAGCAGTACTTC. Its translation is CASSLIRGTGGAEQYF.

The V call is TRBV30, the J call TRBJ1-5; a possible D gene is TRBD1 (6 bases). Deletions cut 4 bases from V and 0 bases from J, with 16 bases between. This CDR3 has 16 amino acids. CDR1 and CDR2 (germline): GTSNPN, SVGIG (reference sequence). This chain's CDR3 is CAWKQGGGYSNQPQHF. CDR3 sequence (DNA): TGTGCCTGGAAACAGGGTGGTGGCTATAGCAATCAGCCCCAGCATTTT.